This record concerns one T cell receptor (beta chain) sequence. Only in-frame clones appear in the TCRdb table, and some are missing; sequencing was by immunoSEQ multiplex PCR. Here the sample spans around 110,000 clones, approximately 89% being singletons. The sample is drawn from a study of blood T cell repertoires in COVID-19. On the study more broadly: Nucleic acid was either cDNA or gDNA, and it came from T cells, B-cell-depleted T cells, or PBMCs.

Trimming cost V 2 bases and J 2 bases; bases outside gene matches: 10. The CDR3 spans 17 residues. The germline gives CDR1 SEHNR, CDR2 FQNEAQ (reference sequence). The V call is TRBV7-9, the J call TRBJ2-5, with 8 nucleotides matching TRBD1. The sample comprised peripheral blood. The TCR comes from a man aged 35 to 55 with acute or convalescent COVID-19. CDR3 sequence (DNA): TGTGCCAGCAGCTTATCCGGAGGGGACAGGCGACAAGAGACCCAGTACTTC. Amino acids: CASSLSGGDRRQETQYF.